These T cell receptor beta chains were read from a single sample in a study of CD8+ T cells in alopecia areata. Clones were sequenced by immunoSEQ multiplex PCR, and TCRdb holds only the in-frame ones, with some missing. This sample has 95,000 to 150,000 clones; 60% to 65% occur once, and the top ten carry 5.7%. Source: CD4+ T cells sorted from blood, taken at week 4, from a patient treated with tofacitinib. These receptors all stem from a human donor with alopecia areata. Both conserved end residues are part of each CDR3. A D gene is named only where the DNA matches it firmly. Clone size is given for some rows only: seen once, a few or many times, or a class if the clone is expanded.

- TRBJ2-1 TRBD1 TRBV9 TGTGCCAGCAGCCGGGGAGTGGGGACAGGGGCCAATGAGCAGTTCTTC CASSRGVGTGANEQFF
- TRBJ2-7 TRBD2 TRBV27 TGTGCCAGCAGTAGTCTAGCGGGAGATCGGTTTACTTACGAGCAGTACTTC CASSSLAGDRFTYEQYF
few TRBJ1-1 TRBD1 TRBV29-1 TGCAGCGGCGAGGGGGCTCTTGACACTGAAGCTTTCTTT CSGEGALDTEAFF
- TRBJ2-6 TRBD1 TRBV7-2 TGTGCCAGCCGAAACCTTAGACAGGGAACGGTCCTGACTTTC CASRNLRQGTVLTF
- TRBJ2-5 TRBD2 TRBV5-4 TGTGCCAGCAGCTTTTATCTAGCGGGGGGGTCGGAGACCCAGTACTTC CASSFYLAGGSETQYF
- TRBJ2-2 - TRBV25-1 TGTGCCAGCAGTGAATCCACAGAAAACACCGGGGAGCTGTTTTTT CASSESTENTGELFF
- TRBJ2-4 - TRBV9 TGTGCCAGCAGCGTAGGGGAGGCCAAAAACATTCAGTACTTC CASSVGEAKNIQYF
- TRBJ2-7 TRBD1 TRBV30 TGTGCCTGGAGATATCCCGGGACAGGGGGCTTGAGGGGAGACGAGCAGTACTTC CAWRYPGTGGLRGDEQYF
- TRBJ2-4 - TRBV15 TGTGCCACCAGCAGAGATAGGGGGGAAAACATTCAGTACTTC CATSRDRGENIQYF
- TRBJ2-7 - TRBV10-3 TGTGCCATCAGTGATCCTACGGGACACAGCGAGCAGTACTTC CAISDPTGHSEQYF
- TRBJ2-2 - TRBV6-6 TGTGCCAGCAGTTACGCGGGGCAGACCGGGGAGCTGTTTTTT CASSYAGQTGELFF
few TRBJ2-1 - TRBV28 TGTGCCAGCAGTTTTCACCCCTTGGTCCGAACTAGCCCTGAGCAGTTCTTC CASSFHPLVRTSPEQFF
- TRBJ1-5 - TRBV27 TGTGCCAGCAGCCCCGCGGGGTCGCGTCAGCCCCAGCATTTT CASSPAGSRQPQHF
- TRBJ1-5 - TRBV5-1 TGCGCCAGCAGCTTGGGACAGGAACTAAATCAGCCCCAGCATTTT CASSLGQELNQPQHF
- TRBJ2-7 TRBD2 TRBV7-6 TGTGCCAGCAGCTCAGACCCCGGACTAGCGGGACAGAGCTACGAGCAGTACTTC CASSSDPGLAGQSYEQYF
once TRBJ1-2 - TRBV5-6 TGTGCCAGCAGCAAGGAGGATTATGGCTACACCTTC CASSKEDYGYTF
- TRBJ2-1 TRBD2 TRBV7-9 TGTGCCAGCAGCTTAGCGGCCGGACTAGCGGACCAGTTCTTC CASSLAAGLADQFF
once TRBJ2-5 - TRBV7-2 TGTGCCAGCAGCTCGGGAGTACAAGAGACCCAGTACTTC CASSSGVQETQYF
- TRBJ1-1 - TRBV18 TGTGCCAGCTCACCATCTTTGGGAGGACTAAACACTGAAGCTTTCTTT CASSPSLGGLNTEAFF
- TRBJ1-1 - TRBV29-1 TGCAGCGTTGATCGCGGACCAAGCGGAACTGAAGCTTTCTTT CSVDRGPSGTEAFF
few TRBJ2-7 - TRBV29-1 TGCAGCCCGACTGGGGCTATACTTACCAGAGAATACTTC CSPTGAILTREYF
- TRBJ1-5 - TRBV18 TGTGCCAGCTCACCCGACCGACTGCCCCAGCATTTT CASSPDRLPQHF
once TRBJ2-5 - TRBV15 TGTGCCACCGTCGACAGCTACCAAGAGACCCAGTACTTC CATVDSYQETQYF
once TRBJ2-7 - TRBV30 TGTGCCTGGAGTGTGGTAGACGAGCAGTACTTC CAWSVVDEQYF
- TRBJ1-1 - TRBV15 TGTGCCACCAGCAGAGGGCCAGGGCAACGGGCTTTCTTT CATSRGPGQRAFF
- TRBJ1-5 - TRBV7-2 TGTGCCAGCAGCTTAGTCGGGGGAAATAGCAATCAGCCCCAGCATTTT CASSLVGGNSNQPQHF
- TRBJ2-4 - TRBV15 TGTGCCACTGCCACCGGGCTAGCCAAAAACATTCAGTACTTC CATATGLAKNIQYF
- TRBJ2-5 TRBD1 TRBV4-1 TGCGCCAGCAGCCGAGGGACAGGGCAAGAGACCCAGTACTTC CASSRGTGQETQYF
once TRBJ2-2 - TRBV30 TGTGCCTACCCTTCGAACACCGGGGAGCTGTTTTTT CAYPSNTGELFF
once TRBJ2-3 TRBD1 TRBV7-2 TGTGCCAGCAGACTCGACAGGGGACGGACGCAGTATTTT CASRLDRGRTQYF
- TRBJ1-5 - TRBV30 TGTGCCTGGAGTCGGGGTATCAATCAGCCCCAGCATTTT CAWSRGINQPQHF
- TRBJ2-1 TRBD2 TRBV2 TGTGCCAGCATTTCCGAGGGAGGGGTCTACAATGAGCAGTTCTTC CASISEGGVYNEQFF
- TRBJ2-7 - TRBV25-1 TGTGCCAGCAGCTATGGACCGGCCTCCTACGAGCAGTACTTC CASSYGPASYEQYF
- TRBJ1-2 - TRBV5-5 TGTGCCAGCAGCCCGGGGCTGGAGACGACTGGCTACACCTTC CASSPGLETTGYTF
- TRBJ2-7 - TRBV29-1 TGCAGCGCCGGCGTTTTCGGGTACGAGCAGTACTTC CSAGVFGYEQYF